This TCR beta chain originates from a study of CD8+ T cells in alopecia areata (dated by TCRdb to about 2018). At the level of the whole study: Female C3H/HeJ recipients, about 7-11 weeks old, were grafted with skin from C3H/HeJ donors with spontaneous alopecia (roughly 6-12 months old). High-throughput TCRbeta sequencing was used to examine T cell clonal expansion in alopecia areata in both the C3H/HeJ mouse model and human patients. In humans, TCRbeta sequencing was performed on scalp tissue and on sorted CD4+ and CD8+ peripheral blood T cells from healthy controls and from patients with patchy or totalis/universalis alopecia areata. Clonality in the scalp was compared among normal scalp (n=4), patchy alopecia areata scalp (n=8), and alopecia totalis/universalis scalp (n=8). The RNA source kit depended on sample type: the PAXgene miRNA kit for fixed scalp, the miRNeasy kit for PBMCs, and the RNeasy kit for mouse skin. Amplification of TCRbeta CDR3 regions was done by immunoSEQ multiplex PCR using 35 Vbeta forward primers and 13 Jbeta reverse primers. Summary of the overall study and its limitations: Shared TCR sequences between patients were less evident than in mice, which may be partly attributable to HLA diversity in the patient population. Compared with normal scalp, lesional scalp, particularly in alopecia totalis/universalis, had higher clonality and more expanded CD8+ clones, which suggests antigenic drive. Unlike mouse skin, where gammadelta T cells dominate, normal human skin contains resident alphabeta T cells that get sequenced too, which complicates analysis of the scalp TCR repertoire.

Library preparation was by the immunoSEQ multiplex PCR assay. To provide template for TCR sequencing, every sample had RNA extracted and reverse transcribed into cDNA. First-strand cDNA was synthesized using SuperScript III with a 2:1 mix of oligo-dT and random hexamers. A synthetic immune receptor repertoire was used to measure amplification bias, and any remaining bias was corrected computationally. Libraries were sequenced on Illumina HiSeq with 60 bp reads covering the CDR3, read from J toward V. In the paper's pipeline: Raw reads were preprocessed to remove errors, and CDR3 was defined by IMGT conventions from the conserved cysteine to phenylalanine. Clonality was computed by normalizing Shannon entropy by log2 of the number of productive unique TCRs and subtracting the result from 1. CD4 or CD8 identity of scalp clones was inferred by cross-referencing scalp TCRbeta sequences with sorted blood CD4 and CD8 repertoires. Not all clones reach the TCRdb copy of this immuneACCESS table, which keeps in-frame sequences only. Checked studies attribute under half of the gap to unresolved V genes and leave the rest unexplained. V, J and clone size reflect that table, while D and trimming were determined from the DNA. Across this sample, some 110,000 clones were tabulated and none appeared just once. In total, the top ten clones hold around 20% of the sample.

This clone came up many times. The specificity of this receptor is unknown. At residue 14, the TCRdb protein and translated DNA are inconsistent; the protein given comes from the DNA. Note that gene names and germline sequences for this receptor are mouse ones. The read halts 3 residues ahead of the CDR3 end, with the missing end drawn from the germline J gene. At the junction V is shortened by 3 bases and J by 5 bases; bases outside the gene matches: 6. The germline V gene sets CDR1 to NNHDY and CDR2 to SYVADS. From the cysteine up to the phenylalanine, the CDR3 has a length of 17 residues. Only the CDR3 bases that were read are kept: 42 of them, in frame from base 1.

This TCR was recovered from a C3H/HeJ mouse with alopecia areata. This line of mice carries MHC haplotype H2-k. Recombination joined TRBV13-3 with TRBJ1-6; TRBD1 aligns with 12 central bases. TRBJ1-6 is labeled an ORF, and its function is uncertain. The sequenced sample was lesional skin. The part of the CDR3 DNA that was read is TGTGCCAGCAGTGGACCCGGGACAGGGGGCCATAATTCGCCC. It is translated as CASSGPGTGGHNSP. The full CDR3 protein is CASSGPGTGGHNSPLYF.